The sequence of this T cell receptor beta chain was determined in a study of cytomegalovirus exposure and HLA in healthy donors. In the study overall: The approximately 120 validation repertoires, a later analysis reported, used the same platform as the approximately 730 repertoires from the first cohort. Notes on the study in general: Most TCR sequences showed up rarely, but some public TCRs showed up in many donors. According to the study, 150 to 200 TCR beta chains were cytomegalovirus-associated.

Assay used: immunoSEQ multiplex PCR; TCRdb lists only in-frame clones, some missing. The sample has fewer than 200,000 clones; 80% to 90% are singletons. This clone has only one observation. Its antigen is undetermined. The clonotype comes from a woman in her thirties in good health and CMV-seronegative. Specimen: PBMCs.

CDR3 in DNA: TGCGCCAGCAGCCAAGATCTTGCGAAACTAGCGTTTTTCCCGGGGGAGCAGTTCTTC. Protein sequence: CASSQDLAKLAFFPGEQFF. J is TRBJ2-1 and V is TRBV4-3, with TRBD2 identical over 7 bases. V shed 0 bases, J shed 10 bases, and the junction held 21 bases outside the gene matches. The CDR3 is 19 amino acids. Germline V gene lookup returns CDR1 LGHNA and CDR2 YSLEER.